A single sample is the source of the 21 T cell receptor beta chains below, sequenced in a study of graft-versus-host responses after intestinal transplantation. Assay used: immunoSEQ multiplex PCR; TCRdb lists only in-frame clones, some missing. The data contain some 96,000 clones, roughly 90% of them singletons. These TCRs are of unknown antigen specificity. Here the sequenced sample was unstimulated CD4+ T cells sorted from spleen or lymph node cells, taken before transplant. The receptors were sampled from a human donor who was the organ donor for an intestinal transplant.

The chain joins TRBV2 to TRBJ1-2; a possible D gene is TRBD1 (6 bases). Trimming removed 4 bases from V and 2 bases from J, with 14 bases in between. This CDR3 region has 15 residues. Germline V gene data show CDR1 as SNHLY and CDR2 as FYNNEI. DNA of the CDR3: TGTGCCAGCAGTGTGGCGCGGGGGGCCAACTATGGCTACACCTTC. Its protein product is CASSVARGANYGYTF.

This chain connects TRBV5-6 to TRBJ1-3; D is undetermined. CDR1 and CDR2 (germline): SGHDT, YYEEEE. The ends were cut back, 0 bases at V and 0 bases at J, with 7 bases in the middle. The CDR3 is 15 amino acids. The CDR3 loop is CASSLGRGSGNTIYF. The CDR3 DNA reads TGTGCCAGCAGCTTGGGTAGAGGCTCTGGAAACACCATATATTTT.

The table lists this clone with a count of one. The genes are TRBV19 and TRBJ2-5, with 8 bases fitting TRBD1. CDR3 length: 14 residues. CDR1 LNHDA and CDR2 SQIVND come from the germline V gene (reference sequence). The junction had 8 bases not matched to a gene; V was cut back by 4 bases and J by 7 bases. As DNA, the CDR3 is TGTGCCAGTAGTAGTTGGGACAGGTACGGGACCCAGTACTTC. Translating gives CASSSWDRYGTQYF.

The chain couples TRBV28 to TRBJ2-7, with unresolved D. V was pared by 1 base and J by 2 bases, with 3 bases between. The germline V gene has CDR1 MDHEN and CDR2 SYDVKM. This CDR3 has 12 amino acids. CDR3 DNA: TGTGCCAGCAGTTTATTCGCCTACGAGCAGTACTTC. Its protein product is CASSLFAYEQYF.

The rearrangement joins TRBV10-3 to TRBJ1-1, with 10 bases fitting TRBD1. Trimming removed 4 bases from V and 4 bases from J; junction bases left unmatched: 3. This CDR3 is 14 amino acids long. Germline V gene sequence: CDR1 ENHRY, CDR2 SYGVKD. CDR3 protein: CAISGGQGSTEAFF. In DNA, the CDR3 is TGTGCCATCAGTGGGGGACAGGGGTCCACTGAAGCTTTCTTT.

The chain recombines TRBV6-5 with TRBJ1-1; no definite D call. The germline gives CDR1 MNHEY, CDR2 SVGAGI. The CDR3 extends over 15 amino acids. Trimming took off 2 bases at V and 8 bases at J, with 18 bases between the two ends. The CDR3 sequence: CASSYDEFRTLEAFF. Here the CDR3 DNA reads TGTGCCAGCAGTTACGACGAATTCCGAACACTAGAAGCTTTCTTT.

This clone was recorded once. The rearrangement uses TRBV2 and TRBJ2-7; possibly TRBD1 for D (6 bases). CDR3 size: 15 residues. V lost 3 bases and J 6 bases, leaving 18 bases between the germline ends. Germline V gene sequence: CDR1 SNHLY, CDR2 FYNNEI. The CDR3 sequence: CASSDIVSGRGEQYF. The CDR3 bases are TGTGCCAGCAGTGATATAGTATCCGGCAGGGGCGAGCAGTACTTC.

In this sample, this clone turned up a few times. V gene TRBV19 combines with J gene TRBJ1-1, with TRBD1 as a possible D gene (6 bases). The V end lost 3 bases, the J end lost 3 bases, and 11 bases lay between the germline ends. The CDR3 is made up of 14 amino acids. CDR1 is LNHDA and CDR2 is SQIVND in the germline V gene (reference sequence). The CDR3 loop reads CASSIWGRHTEAFF. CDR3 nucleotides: TGTGCCAGTAGTATTTGGGGGCGCCACACTGAAGCTTTCTTT.

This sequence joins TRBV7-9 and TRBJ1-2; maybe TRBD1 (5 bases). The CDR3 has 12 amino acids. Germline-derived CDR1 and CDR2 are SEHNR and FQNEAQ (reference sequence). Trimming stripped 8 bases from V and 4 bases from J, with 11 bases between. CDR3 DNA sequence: TGTGCCAGCTCAGAAGGGGCCTATGGCTACACCTTC. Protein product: CASSEGAYGYTF.

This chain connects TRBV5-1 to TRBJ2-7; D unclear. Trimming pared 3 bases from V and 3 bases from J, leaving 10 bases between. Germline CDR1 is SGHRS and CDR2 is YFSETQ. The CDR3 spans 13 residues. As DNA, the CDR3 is TGCGCCAGCAGCTCGGACGGTGACTACGAGCAGTACTTC. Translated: CASSSDGDYEQYF.

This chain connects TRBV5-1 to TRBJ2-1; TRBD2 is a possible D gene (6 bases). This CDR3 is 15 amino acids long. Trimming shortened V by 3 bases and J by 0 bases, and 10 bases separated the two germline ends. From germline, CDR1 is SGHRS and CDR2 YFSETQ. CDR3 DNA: TGCGCCAGCAGCTCTAGCGAGAGCTCCTACAATGAGCAGTTCTTC. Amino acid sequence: CASSSSESSYNEQFF. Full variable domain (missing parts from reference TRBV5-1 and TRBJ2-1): KAGVTQTPRYLIKTRGQQVTLSCSPISGHRSVSWYQQTPGQGLQFLFEYFSETQRNKGNFPGRFSGRQFSNSRSEMNVSTLELGDSALYLCASSSSESSYNEQFFGPGTRLTVL.

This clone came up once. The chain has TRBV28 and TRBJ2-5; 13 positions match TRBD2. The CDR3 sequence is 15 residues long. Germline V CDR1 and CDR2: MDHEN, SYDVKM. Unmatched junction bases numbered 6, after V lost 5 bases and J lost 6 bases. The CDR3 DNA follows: TGTGCCAGCAGTATACTAGCGGGGGGGCAAAAGACCCAGTACTTC. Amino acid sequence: CASSILAGGQKTQYF.

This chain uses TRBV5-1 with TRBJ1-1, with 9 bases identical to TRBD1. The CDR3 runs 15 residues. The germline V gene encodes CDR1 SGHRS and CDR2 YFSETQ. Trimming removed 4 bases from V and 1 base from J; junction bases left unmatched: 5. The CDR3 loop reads CASSLPGQGNTEAFF. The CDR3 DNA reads TGCGCCAGCAGCCTGCCGGGACAGGGGAACACTGAAGCTTTCTTT.

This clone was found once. The CDR3 reads CASSPLQERGGYTF. In DNA form, the CDR3 reads TGCGCCAGCAGCCCCCTTCAGGAGCGGGGGGGCTACACCTTC. V usage is TRBV5-1 and J usage is TRBJ1-2; D possibly corresponds to TRBD1 (5 bases). Germline values: CDR1 SGHRS, CDR2 YFSETQ. The CDR3 has 14 amino acids. With 4 bases removed from V and 8 bases from J, the gap between germline ends came to 18 bases.

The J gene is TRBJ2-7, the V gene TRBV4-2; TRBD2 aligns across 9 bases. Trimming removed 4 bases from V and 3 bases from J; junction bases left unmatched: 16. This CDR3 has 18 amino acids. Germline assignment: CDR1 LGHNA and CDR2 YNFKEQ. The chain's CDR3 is CASSPATSGSHLLYEQYF. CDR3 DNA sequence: TGTGCCAGCAGCCCAGCGACTAGCGGCTCTCACCTTCTCTACGAGCAGTACTTC.

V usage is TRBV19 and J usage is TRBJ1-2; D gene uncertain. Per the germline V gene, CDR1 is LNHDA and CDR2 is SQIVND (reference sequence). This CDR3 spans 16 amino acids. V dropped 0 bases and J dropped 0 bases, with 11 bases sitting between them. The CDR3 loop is CASSIETVSANYGYTF. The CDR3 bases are TGTGCCAGTAGTATAGAGACTGTTTCAGCTAACTATGGCTACACCTTC.

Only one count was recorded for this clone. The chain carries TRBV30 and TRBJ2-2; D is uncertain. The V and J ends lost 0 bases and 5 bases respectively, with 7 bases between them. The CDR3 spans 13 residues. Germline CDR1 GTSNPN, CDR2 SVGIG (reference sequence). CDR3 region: CAWSVRMTGELFF. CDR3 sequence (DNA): TGTGCCTGGAGTGTACGGATGACCGGGGAGCTGTTTTTT.

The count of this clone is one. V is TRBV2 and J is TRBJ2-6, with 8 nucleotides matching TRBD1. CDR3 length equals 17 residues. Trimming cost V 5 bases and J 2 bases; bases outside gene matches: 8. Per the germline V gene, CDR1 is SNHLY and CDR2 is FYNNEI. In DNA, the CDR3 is TGTGCCAGCAGTTCCAAGACACAGGGGGCTGGGGCCAACGTCCTGACTTTC. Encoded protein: CASSSKTQGAGANVLTF.

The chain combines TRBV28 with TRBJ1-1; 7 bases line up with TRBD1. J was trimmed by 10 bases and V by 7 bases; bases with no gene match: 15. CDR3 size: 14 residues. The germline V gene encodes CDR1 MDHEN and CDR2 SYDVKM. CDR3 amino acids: CASTLRTGEFGAFF. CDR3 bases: TGTGCCAGCACCCTCCGGACAGGCGAATTTGGAGCTTTCTTT.

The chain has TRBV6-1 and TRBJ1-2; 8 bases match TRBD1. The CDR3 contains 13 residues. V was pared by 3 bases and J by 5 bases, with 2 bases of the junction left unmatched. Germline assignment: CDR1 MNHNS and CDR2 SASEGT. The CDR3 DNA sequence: TGTGCCAGCAGTGAGACAGGGGCGTATGGCTACACCTTC. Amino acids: CASSETGAYGYTF.

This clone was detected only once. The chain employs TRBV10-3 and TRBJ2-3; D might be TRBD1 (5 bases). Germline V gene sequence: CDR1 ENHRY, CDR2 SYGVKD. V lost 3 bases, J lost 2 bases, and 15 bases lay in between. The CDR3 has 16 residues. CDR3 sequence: CAISDSQGLTTDTQYF. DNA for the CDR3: TGTGCCATCAGTGATTCCCAGGGCTTAACCACAGATACGCAGTATTTT.